This TCR beta chain was observed in a study of vaccination effects on CD4 cells after COVID-19. Overall study: Participants were vaccinated with two doses of either the BNT162b2 or mRNA-1273 vaccine.

Details on this clone: Its antigen is unidentified.

Clones were sequenced by immunoSEQ multiplex PCR, and TCRdb holds only the in-frame ones, with some missing. The table records 50,000 to 60,000 clones, roughly 76% of them present only once. Pools of viral peptides were used by the ViraFEST assay to expand antigen-specific CD4+ T cells ahead of sequencing. An approximately 10-day culture period preceded the isolation of CD4+ T cells. The healthy vaccine recipients, who had no prior SARS-CoV-2 infection, showed negative nucleocapsid antibodies. In the cultures, half the medium was exchanged for IL-2 medium on days 3 and 7. Germline CDR1 and CDR2: SEHNR and FQNEAQ (reference sequence). The CDR3 consists of 14 residues. With 1 base removed from V and 2 bases from J, the gap between germline ends came to 6 bases.

This chain uses TRBV7-9 with TRBJ1-5; D unclear. This clonotype originated in a human donor who received a COVID-19 vaccine. The source material was CD4+ T cells from PBMCs cultured with SARS-CoV-2 spike peptides, sampled before COVID-19 vaccination. Written as DNA, the CDR3 is TGTGCCAGCAGCTTAGGCGGTGGCAATCAGCCCCAGCATTTT. It encodes CASSLGGGNQPQHF.